One sample yielded the 21 T cell receptor beta chains listed below, sequenced in a study of T cells of healthy individuals. TCRdb ran MiXCR on the 5' RACE reads and lists one entry per CDR3 protein. The sample lists 60,000 to 70,000 distinct CDR3 sequences, about 16% occurring once. These receptors came from a human donor in good health.

This clonotype was observed a handful of times. This may stem from a read error, because a much larger clone lies one nucleotide away. The V gene is TRBV27, the J gene TRBJ2-3; D is undetermined. The CDR3 consists of 12 residues. Germline V CDR1 and CDR2: MNHEY, SMNVEV (reference sequence). Trimming took off 2 bases at V and 5 bases at J, with 5 bases between the two ends. CDR3 bases: TGTGCCAGCAGTTTAATAGGAGATACGCAGTATTTT. Protein product: CASSLIGDTQYF.

This clonotype was observed many times. V gene TRBV15 combines with J gene TRBJ2-7; the D gene is possibly TRBD1 (6 bases). Germline CDR1 is LNHNV and CDR2 is YYDKDF (reference sequence). This CDR3 contains 15 residues. Between the trimmed V and J ends, which lost 0 bases and 4 bases, there was a span of 13 bases. CDR3 coding DNA: TGTGCCACCAGCAGAGATAGCACAGGGTTGTACGAGCAGTACTTC. Translated: CATSRDSTGLYEQYF.

This clonotype was detected ten times or more. The rearrangement uses TRBV11-2 and TRBJ2-3; D unclear. V lost 5 bases and J lost 1, with 4 bases in between. This CDR3 spans 12 amino acids. Per germline, CDR1 SGHAT and CDR2 FQNNGV. DNA of the CDR3: TGTGCCAGCAGCCCCGGCACAGATACGCAGTATTTT. This gives the protein CASSPGTDTQYF.

The chain links TRBV29-1 to TRBJ1-1, with a tentative D call TRBD1 (6 bases). CDR1 and CDR2 (germline): SQVTM, ANQGSEA. V gave up 4 bases and J gave up 1 base, with 10 bases separating them. The CDR3 spans 13 residues. CDR3 sequence: CSVADSWNTEAFF. DNA for the CDR3: TGCAGCGTTGCGGACAGTTGGAACACTGAAGCTTTCTTT.

A few counts support this clonotype. This chain connects TRBV12-3 or TRBV12-4 to TRBJ1-5; the D is unclear. There are 12 residues in the CDR3. V dropped 1 base and J dropped 6 bases, with 4 bases sitting between them. The CDR3 loop reads CASSLVGQPQHF. CDR3 nucleotide sequence: TGTGCCAGCAGTTTAGTAGGTCAGCCCCAGCATTTT.

This clonotype was counted only a few times. The chain joins TRBV7-2 to TRBJ2-1, with 11 positions matching TRBD2. J was trimmed by 9 bases and V by 3 bases; bases with no gene match: 4. The CDR3 totals 14 residues. Per germline, CDR1 SGHTA and CDR2 FQGNSA. The CDR3 here is CASSFPTSGTEQFF. Here the CDR3 DNA reads TGTGCCAGCAGCTTCCCGACTAGCGGGACTGAGCAGTTCTTC.

In this sample, this clonotype turned up a few times. The rearrangement links TRBV12-3 or TRBV12-4 to TRBJ2-2, with D uncertain. The germline V and J ends were trimmed by 3 bases and 7 bases, with 6 bases remaining between them. This CDR3 region has 12 residues. CDR3 loop: CASSLWGGELFF. The CDR3 DNA is TGTGCCAGCAGTTTGTGGGGCGGGGAGCTGTTTTTT.

This clonotype came up a few times. The CDR3 sequence is CASSSPAGGEETQYF. In DNA form, the CDR3 reads TGTGCCAGCAGTTCCCCGGCAGGAGGGGAAGAGACCCAGTACTTC. The chain couples TRBV28 to TRBJ2-5, with D possibly matching TRBD2 (6 bases). The V gene's germline CDR1 is MDHEN and CDR2 SYDVKM. CDR3 size: 15 residues. Deletions cut 4 bases from V and 3 bases from J, with 15 bases between.

In the case of this clonotype: Germline is not matched at one junction end, which may reflect a read error. Written as DNA, the CDR3 is TGTGCCAGCAGCCTAGTAAGGTACAATGAGCGGTTCTTC. Translation: CASSLVRYNERFF. The chain recombines TRBV7-8 with TRBJ2-1; no clear D. This CDR3 has 13 residues. Germline V lookup: CDR1 SGHVS, CDR2 FQNEAQ.

The chain carries TRBV28 and TRBJ1-1; the match to TRBD1 covers 8 bases. CDR3 size: 17 residues. The V gene's germline CDR1 is MDHEN and CDR2 SYDVKM. V dropped 3 bases and J dropped 1; count of bases not matched to a gene: 10. Here the CDR3 DNA reads TGTGCCAGCAGTTTGGGGGGGGCCGGGACAGGGAACACTGAAGCTTTCTTT. It is translated as CASSLGGAGTGNTEAFF.

This clonotype was detected a few times. This sequence joins TRBV11-2 and TRBJ2-7; 7 bases are a match to TRBD1. Per germline, CDR1 SGHAT and CDR2 FQNNGV. The ends lost 5 bases at V and 2 bases at J; junction bases unmatched: 9. The CDR3 consists of 15 residues. CDR3 coding DNA: TGTGCCAGCAGCCTACGGATCGGACAGGCCTACGAGCAGTACTTC. Its protein is CASSLRIGQAYEQYF.

This clonotype qualifies as medium-sized. V is TRBV29-1 and J is TRBJ1-4, with 7 bases matching TRBD1. The V gene's germline CDR1 is SQVTM and CDR2 ANQGSEA. V lost 6 bases to trimming and J lost 3 bases; unmatched junction nucleotides: 10. The CDR3 contains 15 residues. DNA for the CDR3: TGCAGCGTCGCGACAACAGGGGCTCCTAATGAAAAACTGTTTTTT. Translation gives CSVATTGAPNEKLFF. Drawing the rest from reference TRBV29-1 and TRBJ1-4, the complete variable domain is SAVISQKPSRDICQRGTSLTIQCQVDSQVTMMFWYRQQPGQSLTLIATANQGSEATYESGFVIDKFPISRPNLTFSTLTVSNMSPEDSSIYLCSVATTGAPNEKLFFGSGTQLSVL.

This clonotype came up a few times. CDR3 nucleotide sequence: TGTGCCAGCAGTTTTACGGGCCTGAACACCGGGGAGCTGTTTTTT. Translating gives CASSFTGLNTGELFF. The V call is TRBV27, the J call TRBJ2-2; no clear D. The CDR3 is 15 amino acids. Trimming pared 3 bases from V and 1 base from J, leaving 9 bases between. The V gene's germline CDR1 is MNHEY and CDR2 SMNVEV (reference sequence).

Ten or more counts support this clonotype. The chain combines TRBV4-1 with TRBJ1-5; the D is unclear. The CDR3 consists of 16 residues. The germline gives CDR1 MGHRA, CDR2 YSYEKL. V lost 3 bases to trimming and J lost 0 bases, with 12 bases between them. The CDR3 coding sequence is TGCGCCAGCAGCCAGACGGGGTCGAATAGCAATCAGCCCCAGCATTTT. Protein product: CASSQTGSNSNQPQHF.

This clonotype was detected only a few times. The gene calls are TRBV5-1 and TRBJ2-7; 7 nucleotides match TRBD2. This CDR3 spans 17 amino acids. The V gene end was trimmed by 4 bases and the J gene end by 5 bases; junction bases not matched to a gene: 18. The germline V gene encodes CDR1 SGHRS and CDR2 YFSETQ. Written as DNA, the CDR3 is TGCGCCAGCAGCCTGGGAGTTATGCTAGCGGCGGGGGACGAGCAGTACTTC. It specifies CASSLGVMLAAGDEQYF.

This clonotype was seen a few times. The rearrangement joins TRBV5-1 to TRBJ2-5, with 8 nucleotides matching TRBD1. The germline CDR1 and CDR2 sequences are SGHRS and YFSETQ. This CDR3 region has 16 residues. Trimming cost V 2 bases and J 1 base; bases outside gene matches: 7. The CDR3 DNA sequence: TGCGCCAGCAGCTTAAAAACAGGGACAGGCCAAGAGACCCAGTACTTC. Amino acids: CASSLKTGTGQETQYF.

The chain recombines TRBV4-2 with TRBJ2-7; D is perhaps TRBD2 (6 bases). The CDR3 is made up of 18 amino acids. The germline V gene has CDR1 LGHNA and CDR2 YNFKEQ. The germline V and J ends were trimmed by 4 bases and 4 bases, with 26 bases remaining between them. The CDR3 DNA reads as TGTGCCAGCAGCCGAACAACGGGACTCACTACTTCCTTTTACGAGCAGTACTTC. Its translation: CASSRTTGLTTSFYEQYF.

V and J are TRBV7-2 and TRBJ2-7; D is ambiguous. Germline values: CDR1 SGHTA, CDR2 FQGNSA. Trimming shortened V by 3 bases and J by 1 base, and 13 bases separated the two germline ends. The CDR3 is 15 amino acids. This CDR3 reads CASSFGESPSYEQYF. Here the CDR3 DNA reads TGTGCCAGCAGCTTTGGGGAAAGTCCATCCTACGAGCAGTACTTC.

This clonotype has at least ten counts. The chain combines TRBV12-3 or TRBV12-4 with TRBJ1-1; D not certain. The V gene lost 2 bases and the J gene lost 7 bases, with 5 bases spanning the gap. The CDR3 loop spans 11 amino acids. The CDR3 coding sequence is TGTGCCAGCAGTTTACCGGATGAAGCTTTCTTT. Translation gives CASSLPDEAFF.

The chain is built from TRBV10-2 and TRBJ2-2, with TRBD2 as a possible D gene (5 bases). The V gene lost 2 bases and the J gene lost 2 bases, with 12 bases spanning the gap. The CDR3 runs to 16 residues. Germline V gives CDR1 WSHSY, CDR2 SAAADI. Here the CDR3 reads CASSEVGRANTGELFF. The CDR3 nucleotides are TGCGCCAGCAGTGAGGTCGGGCGGGCCAACACCGGGGAGCTGTTTTTT.

This clonotype was recorded at least ten times. This chain links TRBV2 with TRBJ2-7, with 10 bases matching TRBD1. V trimming: 2 bases; J trimming: 4 bases; junction bases outside the gene matches: 5. The CDR3 runs 15 residues. The V gene's germline CDR1 is SNHLY and CDR2 FYNNEI. In DNA, the CDR3 is TGTGCCAGCAGTGAATCGGACAGGGGGTGGTACGAGCAGTACTTC. It specifies CASSESDRGWYEQYF. Full variable domain (missing parts from reference TRBV2 and TRBJ2-7): EPEVTQTPSHQVTQMGQEVILRCVPISNHLYFYWYRQILGQKVEFLVSFYNNEISEKSEIFDDQFSVERPDGSNFTLKIRSTKLEDSAMYFCASSESDRGWYEQYFGPGTRLTVT.